This T cell receptor (beta chain) appears in the sequencing data of a study of low-dose radiotherapy and immunotherapy resistance in tumors. Study details: Dosing for Cohort 2 consisted of 1 Gy per fraction every two weeks, reaching a total of 13 Gy over 26 weeks. Nivolumab was given to patients as a 240 mg flat dose every two weeks, and ipilimumab at 1 mg/kg every six weeks. Both were delivered intravenously. Patients took aspirin (300 mg orally, daily) for four cycles beginning at cycle 1 day 1.

TRAV and TRBV primers primed cDNA for both TCRalpha and TCRbeta. TCR amplification ran 20 PCR cycles using constant-region and V-primer adapter primers. MiXCR, run by TCRdb on the reads, gives a single entry per CDR3 protein. The repertoire has around 80,000 distinct CDR3 sequences, under 20% of them found once; the top ten carry roughly 1.5%. At least ten counts were recorded for this clonotype. CDR1 SEHNR and CDR2 FQNEAQ come from the germline V gene (reference sequence). The CDR3 extends over 15 amino acids. V shed 3 bases and J shed 5 bases, with 14 bases lying between them. Time point here: after trial treatment. Treatment given: LDRT plus nivolumab, ipilimumab, low-dose cyclophosphamide and aspirin (RACIN trial).

The specimen was PBMCs, collected after low-dose radiotherapy plus immunotherapy. The TCR originated in a male donor with prostate cancer. This chain joins TRBV7-9 and TRBJ2-1; TRBD2 is a possible D gene (6 bases). CDR3 in amino acids: CASSLVGGVHNEQFF. The CDR3, as DNA: TGTGCCAGCAGCTTGGTTGGCGGGGTCCACAATGAGCAGTTCTTC.